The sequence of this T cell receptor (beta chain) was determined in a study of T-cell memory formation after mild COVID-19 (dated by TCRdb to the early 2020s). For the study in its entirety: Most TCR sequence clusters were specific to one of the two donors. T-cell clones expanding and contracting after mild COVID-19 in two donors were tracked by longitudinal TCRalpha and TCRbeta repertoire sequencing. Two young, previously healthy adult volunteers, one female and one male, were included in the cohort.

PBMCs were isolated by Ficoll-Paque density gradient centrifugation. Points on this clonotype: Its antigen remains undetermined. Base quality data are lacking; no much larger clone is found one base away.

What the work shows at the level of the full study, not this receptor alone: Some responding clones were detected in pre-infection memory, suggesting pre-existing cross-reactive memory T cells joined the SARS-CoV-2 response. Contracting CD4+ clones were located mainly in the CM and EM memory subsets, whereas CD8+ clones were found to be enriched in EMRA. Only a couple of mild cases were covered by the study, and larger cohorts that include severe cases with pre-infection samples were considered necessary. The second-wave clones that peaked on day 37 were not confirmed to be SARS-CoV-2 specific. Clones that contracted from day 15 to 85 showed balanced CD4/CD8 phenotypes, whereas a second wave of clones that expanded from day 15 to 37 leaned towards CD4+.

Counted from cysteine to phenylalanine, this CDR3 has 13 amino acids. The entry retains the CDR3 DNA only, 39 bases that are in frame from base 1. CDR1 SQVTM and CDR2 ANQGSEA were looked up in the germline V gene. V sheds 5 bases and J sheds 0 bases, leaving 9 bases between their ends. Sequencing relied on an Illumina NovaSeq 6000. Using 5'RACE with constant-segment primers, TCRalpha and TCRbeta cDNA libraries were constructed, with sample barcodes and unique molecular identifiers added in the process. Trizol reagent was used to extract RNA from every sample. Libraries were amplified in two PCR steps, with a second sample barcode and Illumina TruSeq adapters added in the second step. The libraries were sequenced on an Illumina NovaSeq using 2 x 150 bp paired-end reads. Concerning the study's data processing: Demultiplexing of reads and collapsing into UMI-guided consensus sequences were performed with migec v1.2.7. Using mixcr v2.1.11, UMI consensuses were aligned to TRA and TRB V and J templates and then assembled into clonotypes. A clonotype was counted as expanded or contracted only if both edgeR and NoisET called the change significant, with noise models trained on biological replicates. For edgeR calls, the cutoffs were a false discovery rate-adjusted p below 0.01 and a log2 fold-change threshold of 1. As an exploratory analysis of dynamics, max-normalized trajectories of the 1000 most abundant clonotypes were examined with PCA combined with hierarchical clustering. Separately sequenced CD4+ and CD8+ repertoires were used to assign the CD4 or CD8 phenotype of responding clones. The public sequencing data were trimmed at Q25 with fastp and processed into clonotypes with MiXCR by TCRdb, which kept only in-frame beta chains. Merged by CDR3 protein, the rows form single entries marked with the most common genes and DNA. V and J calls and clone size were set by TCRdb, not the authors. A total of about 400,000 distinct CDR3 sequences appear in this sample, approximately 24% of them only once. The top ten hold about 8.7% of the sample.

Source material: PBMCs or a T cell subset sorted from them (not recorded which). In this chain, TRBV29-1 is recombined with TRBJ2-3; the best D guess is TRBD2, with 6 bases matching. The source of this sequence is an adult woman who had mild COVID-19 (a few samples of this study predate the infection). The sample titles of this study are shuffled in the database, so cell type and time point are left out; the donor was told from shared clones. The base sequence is TGCAGCGTTCTAGCGCAGAGCACAGATACGCAGTATTTT. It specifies CSVLAQSTDTQYF.